These 4 T cell receptor beta chains came from one sample sequenced in a study of T cells after yellow fever vaccination. TCRdb reprocessed the 5' RACE reads via MiXCR and lists one record per CDR3 protein. In the table there are around 590,000 distinct CDR3 sequences, more than 9% of which are singletons. Sequencing was performed on PBMCs, taken on the day of the yellow fever booster vaccination. Source of these receptors: a man aged 25-45 years who received the YFV17D yellow fever vaccine.

The CDR3 sequence is CASSPLPGGGELFF. The CDR3 DNA is TGTGCCAGCAGTCCCCTCCCCGGGGGCGGGGAGCTGTTTTTT. V gene TRBV6-2 or TRBV6-3 combines with J gene TRBJ2-2, with D possibly TRBD2 on 6 matching bases. Trimming stripped 5 bases from V and 7 bases from J, with 14 bases between. Germline assignment: CDR1 MNHEY and CDR2 SVGEGT. The CDR3 consists of 14 residues.

The V call is TRBV5-1, the J call TRBJ1-2; the match to TRBD1 covers 7 bases. The CDR3 loop spans 15 amino acids. With 3 bases clipped from V and 4 bases from J, the junction kept 9 bases outside the gene matches. Germline V gene sequence: CDR1 SGHRS, CDR2 YFSETQ. CDR3 nucleotide sequence: TGCGCCAGCAGCTCCTGGACAGGCCCCCTCTATGGCTACACCTTC. Its protein is CASSSWTGPLYGYTF.

The chain uses TRBV20-1 and TRBJ2-7, with D tentatively TRBD2 (5 bases). V lost 1 base and J 1 base, leaving 14 bases between the germline ends. Germline CDR1 is DFQATT and CDR2 is SNEGSKA (reference sequence). This CDR3 spans 15 amino acids. CDR3 amino acids: CSARVPAGGSYEQYF. In DNA, the CDR3 is TGCAGTGCTAGAGTCCCTGCAGGCGGGTCCTACGAGCAGTACTTC.

This clonotype was seen a few times. The chain combines TRBV5-1 with TRBJ2-7, with TRBD2 as a possible D gene (6 bases). V dropped 2 bases and J dropped 0 bases, with 9 bases sitting between them. The CDR3 sequence is 14 residues long. The germline V gene encodes CDR1 SGHRS and CDR2 YFSETQ. The CDR3 region is CASSFGGASYEQYF. CDR3 nucleotides: TGCGCCAGCAGCTTTGGCGGGGCCTCCTACGAGCAGTACTTC.